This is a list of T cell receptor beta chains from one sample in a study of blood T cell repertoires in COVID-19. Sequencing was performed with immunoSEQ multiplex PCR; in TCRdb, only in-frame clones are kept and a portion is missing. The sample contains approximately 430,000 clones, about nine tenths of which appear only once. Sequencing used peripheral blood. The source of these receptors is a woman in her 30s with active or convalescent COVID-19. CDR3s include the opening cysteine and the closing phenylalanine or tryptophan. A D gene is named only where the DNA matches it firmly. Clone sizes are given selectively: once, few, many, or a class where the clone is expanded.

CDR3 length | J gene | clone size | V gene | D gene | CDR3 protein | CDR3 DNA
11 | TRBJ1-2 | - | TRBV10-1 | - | CASSQDYGYTF | TGCGCCAGCAGTCAGGACTATGGCTACACCTTC
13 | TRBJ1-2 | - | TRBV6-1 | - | CASSEAGISGYTF | TGTGCCAGCAGTGAGGCTGGTATTTCTGGCTACACCTTC
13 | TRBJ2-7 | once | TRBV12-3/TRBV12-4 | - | CASSRQETYEQYF | TGTGCCAGCAGTAGACAGGAGACCTACGAGCAGTACTTC
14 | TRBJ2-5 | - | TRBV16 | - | CASSQLARVETQYF | TGTGCCAGCAGCCAATTAGCCCGAGTCGAGACCCAGTACTTC
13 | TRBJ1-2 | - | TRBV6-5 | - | CASGPDRNYGYTF | TGTGCCAGCGGCCCGGACAGAAATTATGGCTACACCTTC
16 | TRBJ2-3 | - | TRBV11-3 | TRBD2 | CASSPGTSGPGDTQYF | TGTGCCAGCAGCCCAGGGACTAGCGGGCCGGGGGATACGCAGTATTTT
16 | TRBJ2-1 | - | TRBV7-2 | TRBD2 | CASSSSGGASYNEQFF | TGTGCCAGCAGCTCTAGCGGGGGGGCCTCCTACAATGAGCAGTTCTTC
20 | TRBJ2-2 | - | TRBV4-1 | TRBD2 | CASSQEPSGRAYASRGELFF | TGCGCCAGCAGCCAAGAGCCTAGCGGGAGGGCCTATGCTTCTCGCGGGGAGCTGTTTTTT
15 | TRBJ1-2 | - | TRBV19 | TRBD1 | CASKAFGTANYGYTF | TGTGCCAGTAAGGCCTTCGGGACAGCTAACTATGGCTACACCTTC
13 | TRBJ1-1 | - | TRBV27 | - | CASSSELNTEAFF | TGTGCCAGCAGTTCTGAGTTGAACACTGAAGCTTTCTTT
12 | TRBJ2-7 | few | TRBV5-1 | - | CASSYDRTEQYF | TGCGCCAGCAGCTACGACAGGACCGAGCAGTACTTC
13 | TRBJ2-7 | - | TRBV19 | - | CASSIGWRNEQYF | TGTGCCAGTAGTATAGGCTGGCGGAACGAGCAGTACTTC
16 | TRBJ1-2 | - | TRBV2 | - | CASSEVQGSSNYGYTF | TGTGCCAGCAGTGAGGTTCAGGGGTCCTCCAACTATGGCTACACCTTC
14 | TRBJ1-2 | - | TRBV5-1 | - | CASSTSPGAAGYTF | TGCGCCAGCAGCACGAGCCCAGGGGCGGCTGGCTACACCTTC
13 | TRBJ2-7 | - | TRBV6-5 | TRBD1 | CASSTQGVDEQYF | TGTGCCAGCAGTACACAGGGGGTCGACGAGCAGTACTTC
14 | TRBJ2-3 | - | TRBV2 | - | CASSDLSLTDTQYF | TGTGCCAGCAGTGATTTGTCCCTGACAGATACGCAGTATTTT
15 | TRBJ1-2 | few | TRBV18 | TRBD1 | CASSPYRGQDYGYTF | TGTGCCAGCTCACCATACAGGGGGCAGGACTATGGCTACACCTTC
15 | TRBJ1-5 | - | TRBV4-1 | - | CASSQDTALNQPQHF | TGCGCCAGCAGCCAAGACACCGCGCTCAATCAGCCCCAGCATTTT
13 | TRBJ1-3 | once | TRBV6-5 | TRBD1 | CASSIHRGNTIYF | TGTGCCAGCAGTATCCACAGGGGGAACACCATATATTTT
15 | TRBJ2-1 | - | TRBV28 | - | CASSLYGGPTNEQFF | TGTGCCAGCAGTTTGTACGGCGGGCCCACCAATGAGCAGTTCTTC
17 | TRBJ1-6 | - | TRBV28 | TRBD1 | CASSLRTGLSYNSPLHF | TGTGCCAGCAGCTTAAGGACAGGGCTTTCCTATAATTCACCCCTCCACTTT
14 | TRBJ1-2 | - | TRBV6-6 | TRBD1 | CASRAVGQGYGYTF | TGTGCCAGCAGGGCCGTCGGACAGGGGTATGGCTACACCTTC
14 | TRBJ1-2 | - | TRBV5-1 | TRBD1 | CASSEGTDVYGYTF | TGCGCCAGCAGCGAGGGGACAGATGTGTATGGCTACACCTTC
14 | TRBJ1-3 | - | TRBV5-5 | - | CASSPYSSGNTIYF | TGTGCCAGCAGCCCATACTCGTCTGGAAACACCATATATTTT
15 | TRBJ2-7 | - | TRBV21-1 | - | CASSKDYPSSYEQYF | TGTGCCAGCAGCAAAGACTATCCAAGCTCCTACGAGCAGTACTTC
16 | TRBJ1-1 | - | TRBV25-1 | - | CASSERGRGANSEAFF | TGTGCCAGCAGTGAAAGGGGTCGGGGGGCAAATTCTGAAGCTTTCTTT
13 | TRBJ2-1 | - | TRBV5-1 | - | CASSLEGLGEQFF | TGCGCCAGCAGCTTGGAAGGCCTCGGGGAGCAGTTCTTC
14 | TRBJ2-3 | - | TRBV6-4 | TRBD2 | CASSESSGRVTQYF | TGTGCCAGCAGTGAATCTAGCGGGAGGGTCACGCAGTATTTT
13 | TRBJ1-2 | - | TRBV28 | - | CASSPGAVYGYTF | TGTGCCAGCAGCCCAGGGGCAGTGTATGGCTACACCTTC
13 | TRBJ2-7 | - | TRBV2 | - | CASRPQGPYEQYF | TGTGCCAGCAGGCCACAGGGACCCTACGAGCAGTACTTC
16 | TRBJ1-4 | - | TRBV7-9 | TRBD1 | CASSLTGTGFREKLFF | TGTGCCAGCAGCTTAACAGGGACAGGGTTTCGGGAAAAACTGTTTTTT
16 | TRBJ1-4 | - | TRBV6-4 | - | CARPPGLGATNEKLFF | TGTGCCAGACCTCCAGGGCTAGGGGCAACTAATGAAAAACTGTTTTTT
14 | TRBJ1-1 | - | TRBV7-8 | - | CASSLVTGDTEAFF | TGTGCCAGCAGCTTAGTCACGGGAGACACTGAAGCTTTCTTT
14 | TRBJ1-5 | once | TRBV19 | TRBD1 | CASSAGTGLQPQHF | TGTGCCAGTAGTGCCGGGACAGGGTTGCAGCCCCAGCATTTT
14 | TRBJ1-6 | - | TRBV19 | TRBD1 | CASSRDRGRSPLHF | TGTGCCAGTAGTAGAGACAGGGGTCGGTCACCCCTCCACTTT
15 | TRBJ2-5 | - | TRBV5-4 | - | CASSFQGGPQETQYF | TGTGCCAGCAGCTTCCAGGGGGGCCCACAAGAGACCCAGTACTTC
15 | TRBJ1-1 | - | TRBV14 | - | CASSQDTGSNTEAFF | TGTGCCAGCAGCCAAGATACAGGCTCGAACACTGAAGCTTTCTTT
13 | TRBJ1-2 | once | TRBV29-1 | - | CSVEAGGSYGYTF | TGCAGCGTTGAGGCCGGGGGTAGCTATGGCTACACCTTC
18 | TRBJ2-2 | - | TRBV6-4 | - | CASSDFIRQVLLTGELFF | TGTGCCAGCAGTGACTTTATAAGACAGGTGCTATTAACCGGGGAGCTGTTTTTT
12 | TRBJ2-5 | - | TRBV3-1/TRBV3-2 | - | CASSQTDRTQYF | TGTGCCAGCAGCCAAACAGACAGGACCCAGTACTTC
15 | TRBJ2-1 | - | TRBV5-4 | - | CASSLEASEYNEQFF | TGTGCCAGCAGCTTGGAGGCTAGCGAATACAATGAGCAGTTCTTC
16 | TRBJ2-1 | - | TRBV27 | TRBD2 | CASSLLGLGESNEQFF | TGTGCCAGCAGTTTATTAGGACTAGGGGAGAGCAATGAGCAGTTCTTC
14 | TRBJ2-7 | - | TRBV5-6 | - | CASSLAFPVNEQYF | TGTGCCAGCAGCTTGGCTTTCCCGGTGAACGAGCAGTACTTC
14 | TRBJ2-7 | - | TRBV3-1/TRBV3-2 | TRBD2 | CASSPSPTSGSIYF | TGTGCCAGCAGCCCGAGCCCGACTAGCGGGAGTATTTACTTC
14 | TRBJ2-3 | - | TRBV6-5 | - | CASRKRQGPDTQYF | TGTGCCAGCAGGAAGAGGCAGGGGCCAGATACGCAGTATTTT
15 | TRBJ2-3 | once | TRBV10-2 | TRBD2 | CASSGTGLAGDTQYF | TGCGCCAGCAGTGGTACGGGACTAGCGGGAGATACGCAGTATTTT